The rows below give T cell receptor beta chains drawn from one sample of a study of blood T cell repertoires in COVID-19. The method was immunoSEQ multiplex PCR; TCRdb's version includes in-frame clones alone and lacks a portion of them. The sample yields roughly 40,000 clones, roughly 88% seen once. The sequenced sample was peripheral blood. The origin of the receptors is a human donor in a cohort sampled during active COVID-19. Each CDR3 is given without its conserved first and last residue. The order of the fields is J gene, V gene, clone size, CDR3 protein. Where a row states a size, it is once, few, many or the class of an expanded clone; other rows omit it.

J gene: TRBJ2-3; V gene: TRBV5-1; clone size: .; CDR3 protein: ASSLAGTSGGGTQY
J gene: TRBJ1-1; V gene: TRBV11-3; clone size: few; CDR3 protein: ASSLDRETEAF
J gene: TRBJ2-2; V gene: TRBV9; clone size: .; CDR3 protein: ASSPRTSPNTGELF
J gene: TRBJ2-5; V gene: TRBV6-5; clone size: .; CDR3 protein: ASTRGRQETQY
J gene: TRBJ1-5; V gene: TRBV2; clone size: .; CDR3 protein: ASRYRDSSNQPQH
J gene: TRBJ1-6; V gene: TRBV19; clone size: .; CDR3 protein: ASSIQQGVGGSPLH
J gene: TRBJ1-1; V gene: TRBV3-1/TRBV3-2; clone size: .; CDR3 protein: ASSQVSHLNTEAF
J gene: TRBJ2-1; V gene: TRBV6-5; clone size: .; CDR3 protein: ASSKSGDNYNEQF
J gene: TRBJ2-7; V gene: TRBV28; clone size: .; CDR3 protein: ASSLYSSGFSYEQY
J gene: TRBJ2-1; V gene: TRBV21-1; clone size: .; CDR3 protein: ASSEAGVNEQF
J gene: TRBJ1-2; V gene: TRBV2; clone size: .; CDR3 protein: ASSPQRGGGGYT
J gene: TRBJ1-6; V gene: TRBV9; clone size: .; CDR3 protein: ASTRSPLH
J gene: TRBJ1-3; V gene: TRBV7-2; clone size: .; CDR3 protein: ASSLGTRATGNTIY
J gene: TRBJ1-1; V gene: TRBV6-5; clone size: .; CDR3 protein: ASLSWNTEAF
J gene: TRBJ2-4; V gene: TRBV5-1; clone size: .; CDR3 protein: ASSSGQGTYIQY
J gene: TRBJ2-7; V gene: TRBV25-1; clone size: .; CDR3 protein: ASSAAEAYEQY
J gene: TRBJ2-3; V gene: TRBV10-3; clone size: .; CDR3 protein: AISDGRGHIEADTQY
J gene: TRBJ2-1; V gene: TRBV5-1; clone size: once; CDR3 protein: ASSLTSGGTYNEQF
J gene: TRBJ1-4; V gene: TRBV6-6; clone size: .; CDR3 protein: ASSYRDSGNEKLF
J gene: TRBJ1-1; V gene: TRBV4-1; clone size: .; CDR3 protein: ASSHPLGTGGENTEAF
J gene: TRBJ1-3; V gene: TRBV4-2; clone size: .; CDR3 protein: ASSQGGAGNTIY
J gene: TRBJ2-3; V gene: TRBV7-2; clone size: .; CDR3 protein: ASSTTGGTDTQY
J gene: TRBJ2-1; V gene: TRBV6-1; clone size: few; CDR3 protein: ASSEALKARNEQF
J gene: TRBJ2-7; V gene: TRBV30; clone size: few; CDR3 protein: AWSVDRYEQY
J gene: TRBJ2-3; V gene: TRBV21-1; clone size: .; CDR3 protein: ASSKNTGI
J gene: TRBJ1-5; V gene: TRBV18; clone size: once; CDR3 protein: ASSLSTQGNQPQH
J gene: TRBJ2-1; V gene: TRBV4-2; clone size: .; CDR3 protein: ASSQDSGRNEQF
J gene: TRBJ2-1; V gene: TRBV18; clone size: .; CDR3 protein: ASSPGQGGISYNEQF
J gene: TRBJ2-6; V gene: TRBV5-5; clone size: .; CDR3 protein: ASSFTRGHSGANVLT
J gene: TRBJ2-2; V gene: TRBV6-6; clone size: .; CDR3 protein: ASSPGGSGELF
J gene: TRBJ1-2; V gene: TRBV9; clone size: .; CDR3 protein: ASSSTAGYGYT
J gene: TRBJ2-1; V gene: TRBV5-1; clone size: once; CDR3 protein: ASSSGGGNEQF
J gene: TRBJ2-7; V gene: TRBV29-1; clone size: once; CDR3 protein: SAGLAGGQPEQY
J gene: TRBJ2-3; V gene: TRBV7-8; clone size: .; CDR3 protein: ASSLGGEEAQY
J gene: TRBJ2-7; V gene: TRBV10-2; clone size: .; CDR3 protein: ASTPLAGGHREQY
J gene: TRBJ1-1; V gene: TRBV7-8; clone size: .; CDR3 protein: ASSLDRVEGTEAF
J gene: TRBJ1-2; V gene: TRBV12-3/TRBV12-4; clone size: few; CDR3 protein: ASSRDRGGYT
J gene: TRBJ2-7; V gene: TRBV18; clone size: few; CDR3 protein: ASSPPSGFPYEQY
J gene: TRBJ1-2; V gene: TRBV5-5; clone size: few; CDR3 protein: ASSLVLKGLPYGYT
J gene: TRBJ2-1; V gene: TRBV18; clone size: .; CDR3 protein: ASSPLAAGENEQF
J gene: TRBJ1-3; V gene: TRBV7-3; clone size: .; CDR3 protein: ASSFGPGDTIY
J gene: TRBJ1-3; V gene: TRBV4-3; clone size: .; CDR3 protein: ASSQDKGNTIY
J gene: TRBJ2-5; V gene: TRBV5-6; clone size: .; CDR3 protein: ASKGLAGGQETQY
J gene: TRBJ1-4; V gene: TRBV19; clone size: .; CDR3 protein: ASSPDRVGEKLF
J gene: TRBJ2-7; V gene: TRBV11-2; clone size: .; CDR3 protein: ASSLVAEQY
J gene: TRBJ2-1; V gene: TRBV7-2; clone size: .; CDR3 protein: ASSFRRASNEQF
J gene: TRBJ2-1; V gene: TRBV7-9; clone size: few; CDR3 protein: ASSPPAGARAAYNEQF
J gene: TRBJ2-6; V gene: TRBV3-1/TRBV3-2; clone size: .; CDR3 protein: ASSLNRGLGANVLT
J gene: TRBJ1-5; V gene: TRBV9; clone size: .; CDR3 protein: ASSEKTGEGPQH
J gene: TRBJ1-1; V gene: TRBV7-9; clone size: .; CDR3 protein: ASSSKGQLNTEAF
J gene: TRBJ1-6; V gene: TRBV5-1; clone size: .; CDR3 protein: ASSLITRDSYNSPLH
J gene: TRBJ2-7; V gene: TRBV27; clone size: .; CDR3 protein: ASSLNNLRTGGDPYEQY